At least ten counts were recorded for the clone carrying this T cell receptor beta chain. The target antigen is unknown. These data are taken from a study of T cells in Graves' hyperthyroidism and ophthalmopathy. Study details: At initial diagnosis, before any treatment had begun, peripheral blood was obtained.

It was RNA transcripts that yielded the amplified TCR beta CDR3 regions. The study used the HTBI primer set for a first-round RT-PCR of the TCR CDR3. One entry per CDR3 protein results from TCRdb running MiXCR on the multiplex PCR reads. The sample yields approximately 600,000 distinct CDR3 sequences, 12% to 15% seen once. This CDR3 spans 15 amino acids. J gave up 3 bases and V 3 bases, and 6 bases lay outside the gene matches. Germline assignment: CDR1 SGHRS and CDR2 YFSETQ. Study results and limitations: Ophthalmopathy was identified by the model a median about seven months ahead of onset. Blood held most thyroid clonotypes expanded above 0.001 frequency.

The chain couples TRBV5-1 to TRBJ2-7, with 10 bases fitting TRBD2. The TCR originated in a woman under 30 with Graves' ophthalmopathy. Material for sequencing was blood. In nucleotides, the CDR3 is TGCGCCAGCAGCTCCGGGACTAGCGCTATCTACGAGCAGTACTTC. It codes for CASSSGTSAIYEQYF.